Presented here are 31 T cell receptor beta chains from one specimen sequenced in a study of T cells after yellow fever vaccination. TCRdb reanalysed the 5' RACE reads using MiXCR and keeps one entry per CDR3 protein. The sample contains hundreds of thousands of distinct CDR3 sequences, about a sixth of which appear only once. Sequencing used PBMCs, obtained around 5 days after the first yellow fever vaccination. These receptors were collected from a man aged 18 to 29 who received the YFV17D yellow fever vaccine.

CDR3 bases: TGTGCCAGCAGCGACTCGAGGGGGCGAGAGACCCAGTACTTC. Protein sequence: CASSDSRGRETQYF. The V and J genes are TRBV12-3 or TRBV12-4 and TRBJ2-5; 7 positions match TRBD1. The trim removed 6 bases at V and 4 bases at J, leaving 8 bases unmatched. This CDR3 comprises 14 residues.

V is TRBV6-5 and J is TRBJ1-1; no definite D call. Trimming pared 2 bases from V and 4 bases from J, leaving 14 bases between. There are 15 residues in the CDR3. Per germline, CDR1 MNHEY and CDR2 SVGAGI. The CDR3 region is CASSYPGIPATEAFF. CDR3 nucleotide sequence: TGTGCCAGCAGTTACCCGGGGATTCCGGCCACTGAAGCTTTCTTT.

CDR3 loop: CALGFRALETQYF. CDR3 coding DNA: TGTGCCCTGGGGTTCAGGGCTTTAGAGACCCAGTACTTC. The rearrangement joins TRBV2 to TRBJ2-5, with D possibly being TRBD1 (5 bases). Germline loops: CDR1 SNHLY, CDR2 FYNNEI. With 11 bases removed from V and 4 bases from J, the gap between germline ends came to 17 bases. This CDR3 has 13 residues.

The CDR3 region is CASYKETGGGTDTQYF. DNA of the CDR3: TGTGCCAGCTATAAGGAGACAGGGGGAGGCACAGATACGCAGTATTTT. The chain employs TRBV27 and TRBJ2-3; 9 positions match TRBD1. The germline gives CDR1 MNHEY, CDR2 SMNVEV (reference sequence). V was pared by 8 bases and J by 1 base, with 10 bases of the junction left unmatched. This CDR3 has 16 amino acids.

This chain joins TRBV7-3 and TRBJ2-2; D is ambiguous. Between the trimmed V and J ends, which lost 3 bases and 6 bases, there was a span of 14 bases. The CDR3 is 15 residues long. Germline CDR1 and CDR2: SGHTA and FQGTGA. The CDR3 loop is CASSLNTAVSGELFF. CDR3 coding DNA: TGTGCCAGCAGCTTGAACACAGCCGTATCCGGGGAGCTGTTTTTT.

This clonotype was counted a few times. CDR3 nucleotide sequence: TGCAGCGTTGATTGGTATTATGAGCAGTTCTTC. Translation gives CSVDWYYEQFF. The J gene is TRBJ2-1, the V gene TRBV29-1; D gene ambiguous. V lost 3 bases, J lost 8 bases, and 8 bases lay in between. The CDR3 loop spans 11 amino acids. The germline V gene has CDR1 SQVTM and CDR2 ANQGSEA.

The rearrangement joins TRBV20-1 to TRBJ2-7; 7 bases line up with TRBD1. The V gene end was trimmed by 3 bases and the J gene end by 0 bases; junction bases not matched to a gene: 2. This CDR3 spans 13 amino acids. Germline loops: CDR1 DFQATT, CDR2 SNEGSKA (reference sequence). Here the CDR3 reads CSASGTASYEQYF. CDR3 DNA: TGCAGTGCTAGTGGGACAGCCTCCTACGAGCAGTACTTC.

Only a few counts were recorded for this clonotype. CDR3 region: CSATIPSGHSYEQYF. The CDR3 DNA reads as TGCAGTGCTACGATCCCCAGCGGGCATTCCTACGAGCAGTACTTC. The V and J genes are TRBV20-1 and TRBJ2-7; the D gene is possibly TRBD2 (6 bases). Deletions cut 4 bases from V and 1 base from J, with 17 bases between. CDR1 and CDR2 from the germline V gene are DFQATT and SNEGSKA (reference sequence). CDR3 size: 15 residues.

This clonotype occurred a few times. The chain employs TRBV12-3 or TRBV12-4 and TRBJ2-3; TRBD2 agrees at 8 bases. This CDR3 spans 18 amino acids. The J segment lost 2 bases and the V segment lost 6 bases, leaving 16 bases of the junction unmatched. Here the CDR3 reads CASSRRLRGGFSTDTQYF. CDR3 DNA sequence: TGTGCCAGCAGCCGAAGGCTTCGGGGGGGTTTTTCCACAGATACGCAGTATTTT.

A few counts support this clonotype. The CDR3, as DNA: TGTGCCAGCAACCGATTCACCGGGGAGCTGTTTTTT. Protein sequence: CASNRFTGELFF. This chain links TRBV9 with TRBJ2-2; D ambiguous. Germline CDR1 SGDLS, CDR2 YYNGEE. With 6 bases removed from V and 4 bases from J, the gap between germline ends came to 7 bases. The CDR3 covers 12 residues. Complete variable domain (other parts from reference TRBV9 and TRBJ2-2): DSGVTQTPKHLITATGQRVTLRCSPRSGDLSVYWYQQSLDQGLQFLIQYYNGEERAKGNILERFSAQQFPDLHSELNLSSLELGDSALYFCASNRFTGELFFGEGSRLTVL.

As to this clonotype: Sequence at one end of the junction differs from germline and may be a read error. The chain has TRBV2 and TRBJ2-1; 8 bases agree with TRBD1. CDR1 and CDR2 from the germline V gene are SNHLY and FYNNEI. The CDR3 has 12 residues. CDR3 nucleotides: TGTGCCAGCAGTGTAGACAGGGGTGAGCAGCTCTTC. This gives the protein CASSVDRGEQLF.

This sequence joins TRBV30 and TRBJ1-2; D perhaps matches TRBD1 (5 bases). Germline lookup yields CDR1 GTSNPN and CDR2 SVGIG (reference sequence). With 8 bases removed from V and 0 bases from J, the gap between germline ends came to 16 bases. The CDR3 runs to 14 residues. CDR3 region: CAPLGPLSNYGYTF. As DNA, the CDR3 is TGTGCCCCCCTGGGGCCTCTCTCTAACTATGGCTACACCTTC.

The chain is built from TRBV29-1 and TRBJ2-1, with 10 bases matching TRBD2. The CDR3 spans 14 residues. Germline-derived CDR1 and CDR2 are SQVTM and ANQGSEA. V shed 3 bases, J shed 4 bases, and the junction held 3 bases outside the gene matches. This chain's CDR3 is CSVDLAGGYNEQFF. CDR3 DNA: TGCAGCGTTGATTTAGCGGGGGGATACAATGAGCAGTTCTTC.

In this sample, this clonotype turned up a few times. V is TRBV19 and J is TRBJ2-3, with TRBD2 identical over 11 bases. Germline V gene sequence: CDR1 LNHDA, CDR2 SQIVND (reference sequence). CDR3 length equals 13 residues. V lost 10 bases, J lost 1 base, and 1 base stayed unmatched. CDR3 loop: CATLAGGTDTQYF. The CDR3 DNA reads as TGTGCCACACTAGCGGGGGGCACAGATACGCAGTATTTT.

This clonotype was recorded a few times. The J gene is TRBJ2-7, the V gene TRBV5-6; 8 bases align to TRBD1. The CDR3 is 14 residues long. With 7 bases clipped from V and 0 bases from J, the junction kept 6 bases outside the gene matches. The V gene's germline CDR1 is SGHDT and CDR2 YYEEEE. CDR3 coding DNA: TGTGCCAGCCACTTGACAGGGGACTCCTACGAGCAGTACTTC. Its translation is CASHLTGDSYEQYF.

The chain employs TRBV5-1 and TRBJ2-5, with D possibly TRBD1 on 6 matching bases. Trimming left V 6 bases short and J 3 bases short, with 12 bases between. This CDR3 contains 13 residues. Germline loops: CDR1 SGHRS, CDR2 YFSETQ. CDR3 protein: CASNSPGEETQYF. In nucleotides, the CDR3 is TGCGCCAGCAACTCTCCAGGGGAAGAGACCCAGTACTTC.

The chain links TRBV12-3 or TRBV12-4 to TRBJ2-1, with 13 bases fitting TRBD2. The CDR3 spans 15 residues. The trim removed 5 bases at V and 13 bases at J, leaving 11 bases unmatched. The CDR3 protein is CASSPGTSGAVEQFF. As DNA, the CDR3 is TGTGCCAGCAGTCCGGGGACTAGCGGGGCGGTCGAACAGTTCTTC.

This clonotype was counted a few times. This sequence joins TRBV10-1 and TRBJ2-3, with 7 bases that match TRBD2. Looked up from germline, CDR1 is WNHNN and CDR2 is SYGVQD (reference sequence). Unmatched junction bases numbered 5, after V lost 6 bases and J lost 2 bases. The length of the CDR3 is 14 residues. The CDR3 protein is CASSDGGNTDTQYF. In DNA form, the CDR3 reads TGCGCCAGCAGCGACGGGGGGAACACAGATACGCAGTATTTT.

The genes are TRBV3-1 and TRBJ2-3, with 8 bases fitting TRBD2. The ends lost 4 bases at V and 5 bases at J; junction bases unmatched: 11. In germline, CDR1 is LGHDT, CDR2 YNNKEL (reference sequence). CDR3 size: 16 residues. CDR3 residues: CASSPWDGGAGDTQYF. The CDR3 DNA sequence: TGTGCCAGCAGCCCCTGGGACGGGGGGGCCGGAGATACGCAGTATTTT.

This clonotype was seen a few times. V is TRBV7-2 and J is TRBJ2-1; D remains ambiguous. From germline, CDR1 is SGHTA and CDR2 FQGNSA. V was cut by 5 bases and J by 6 bases, with 17 bases left in between. The CDR3 runs 15 residues. CDR3 protein: CASSGNIGNSNEQFF. The CDR3 nucleotides read TGTGCCAGCAGCGGGAATATAGGGAATTCCAATGAGCAGTTCTTC.

This chain joins TRBV4-1 and TRBJ1-1, with no clear D. Per germline, CDR1 MGHRA and CDR2 YSYEKL. This CDR3 contains 14 residues. V was trimmed by 0 bases and J by 1 base, leaving 6 bases between them. CDR3 coding DNA: TGCGCCAGCAGCCAAGATAACAGGAACACTGAAGCTTTCTTT. Translating it yields CASSQDNRNTEAFF.

This clonotype has just one count. The genes are TRBV15 and TRBJ1-6, with a weak D call TRBD1 (6 bases). Germline V gene data show CDR1 as LNHNV and CDR2 as YYDKDF (reference sequence). The CDR3 covers 15 residues. V lost 0 bases and J lost 10, with 13 bases in between. CDR3 DNA sequence: TGTGCCACCAGCAGAGATGCGACGAGGGGGTCACCCCTCCACTTT. Protein sequence: CATSRDATRGSPLHF.

The rearrangement uses TRBV4-1 and TRBJ1-2; D is ambiguous. Deletions cut 0 bases from V and 4 bases from J, with 12 bases between. Germline V gene sequence: CDR1 MGHRA, CDR2 YSYEKL. The CDR3 contains 15 residues. CDR3 sequence: CASSQEPSTVYGYTF. The CDR3 region has the DNA TGCGCCAGCAGCCAAGAGCCCAGCACAGTCTATGGCTACACCTTC.

This chain links TRBV5-1 with TRBJ1-1; the D is unclear. V was pared by 4 bases and J by 10 bases, with 11 bases between. Per the germline V gene, CDR1 is SGHRS and CDR2 is YFSETQ. The CDR3 loop spans 11 amino acids. In DNA, the CDR3 is TGCGCCAGCAGCGACGGCGGTGGAGCTTTCTTT. It codes for CASSDGGGAFF.

The chain uses TRBV27 and TRBJ1-5; 9 bases fit TRBD1. V shed 4 bases and J 5 bases; nucleotides not matched to a gene: 3. The CDR3 is made up of 14 amino acids. Germline V lookup: CDR1 MNHEY, CDR2 SMNVEV (reference sequence). CDR3 bases: TGTGCCAGCAGTTCCGGGACAGGGTATCAGCCCCAGCATTTT. This encodes CASSSGTGYQPQHF.

This clonotype was recorded once. The chain joins TRBV7-6 to TRBJ1-1; D perhaps matches TRBD1 (6 bases). Germline V lookup: CDR1 SGHVS, CDR2 FNYEAQ. CDR3 length equals 15 residues. V lost 1 base and J 1 base, leaving 10 bases between the germline ends. The CDR3 region is CASSLGGTTNTEAFF. CDR3 bases: TGTGCCAGCAGCTTAGGCGGGACAACGAACACTGAAGCTTTCTTT.

This clonotype was seen only a few times. V gene TRBV27 combines with J gene TRBJ1-2; D gene uncertain. Deletions cut 3 bases from V and 5 bases from J, with 19 bases between. The CDR3 covers 16 residues. Germline assignment: CDR1 MNHEY and CDR2 SMNVEV (reference sequence). The CDR3 bases are TGTGCCAGCAGTTTTTGGGCAAGTGGTGGGTTTTATGGCTACACCTTC. It codes for CASSFWASGGFYGYTF.

The CDR3: CASSPPPGRVFETQYF. CDR3 nucleotide sequence: TGTGCCAGCAGCCCCCCCCCGGGACGGGTATTCGAGACCCAGTACTTC. This chain connects TRBV5-4 to TRBJ2-5; D may correspond to TRBD1 or TRBD2 (5 bases each). Trimming cost V 4 bases and J 5 bases, with 21 bases left between them. Germline V gene lookup returns CDR1 SGHNT and CDR2 YYREEE (reference sequence). CDR3 size: 16 residues.

This clonotype was found once. V is TRBV9 and J is TRBJ1-2; 9 nucleotides agree with TRBD1. This CDR3 has 14 residues. Germline loops: CDR1 SGDLS, CDR2 YYNGEE. With V trimmed by 2 bases and J by 4 bases, 3 bases remained unmatched. CDR3 protein: CASSVTGGGYGYTF. CDR3 DNA sequence: TGTGCCAGCAGCGTCACAGGGGGCGGCTATGGCTACACCTTC.

This clonotype came up a few times. This chain joins TRBV5-8 and TRBJ2-3, with D possibly TRBD2 on 6 matching bases. The germline gives CDR1 SGHTS, CDR2 YDEGEE. The CDR3 totals 14 residues. V gave up 3 bases and J gave up 2 bases, with 10 bases separating them. The CDR3 coding sequence is TGTGCCAGCAGCTGGGGGGTTGACACAGATACGCAGTATTTT. Its translation: CASSWGVDTDTQYF.

The chain uses TRBV18 and TRBJ1-2; no clear D. Germline values: CDR1 KGHSH, CDR2 LQKENI. V shed 3 bases and J shed 8 bases, with 13 bases lying between them. CDR3 length: 13 residues. The CDR3 sequence: CASSPPGVHGYTF. The CDR3 coding sequence is TGTGCCAGCTCACCTCCAGGAGTCCACGGCTACACCTTC.